Sequencing of this T cell receptor beta chain was carried out in a study (dated by TCRdb to between 2015 and 2017). Regarding the research as a whole: Whether tumor-infiltrating Tregs in breast cancer are recruited from blood Tregs or converted in situ from other CD4+ T cell subsets was tested.

Naive CD4+ T cells were purified with the Miltenyi Naive CD4+ T Cell Isolation kit, with Tregs depleted using CD25 microbeads. Tregs, naive and memory CD4+ T cells from tumor, blood and ipsilateral draining lymph nodes of about five breast cancer patients underwent full-length TCR alpha and beta sequencing. Tumor tissue and lymph nodes obtained from ipsilateral axillary dissection were perfused with PBS, minced and then digested with collagenase I and hyaluronidase. FACS confirmed that the sorted cell populations were more than 90% pure. This clonotype was seen many times. The antigen it recognizes is unknown. Base qualities are not provided; no much larger clone lies one nucleotide away. There are 13 amino acids in the CDR3, from cysteine to phenylalanine inclusive. Of the read, only the CDR3 DNA is kept; its 39 bases are in frame from base 1. Trimming takes 5 bases from V and 2 bases from J, and the germline ends sit 9 bases apart. CDR1 and CDR2, looked up from the germline V gene, are SGHTA and FQGNSA.

Full-length TCR variable regions were amplified by 5' RACE PCR with constant-region reverse primers, followed by semi-nested PCR with Nested Universal Primer A. The ReliaPrep RNA Cell Miniprep System was used to extract total RNA, which was then reverse transcribed into 5'RACE-ready cDNA with the SMARTer RACE 5'/3' Kit. Full-length TCR alpha and beta libraries were barcoded with multiplex adaptors and sequenced on an Illumina MiSeq. From the authors' description of their analysis: For each of nine subset-tissue groups, sequencing data from the five patients were combined, and the groups were compared by unsupervised clustering of TCR gene usage. The Morisita-Horn index was used to calculate repertoire similarity, with shared sequences weighted according to their contribution to each repertoire. TCRdb passed the public sequencing reads through fastp at Q25 and MiXCR, retaining productive beta sequences. CDR3 protein sequences are deduplicated, and each keeps its most common genes and DNA. The V and J calls follow TCRdb's processing rather than the paper's. For this sample the table gives about 53,000 distinct CDR3 sequences, of which over 20% were detected only once. More than 3% of the sample comes from the top ten.

Overall study outcomes, separate from this receptor: The greatest overlap of tumor-infiltrating Treg TCR alpha and beta sequences was with tumor naive CD4+ T cells, followed next by blood naive CD4+ T cells. The larger-cohort validation was restricted to a single TCR beta V-J rearrangement rather than whole repertoires. In terms of TCR gene usage, tumor memory CD4+ T cells clustered together with blood and lymph node memory CD4+ cells, as well as with lymph node naive CD4+ cells.

This clonotype was obtained from a female donor with breast cancer. Sequenced input: tumor-infiltrating naive CD4+ T cells sorted from the breast tumor. The sample's cell subset or site label, in plain terms: naive CD4+ T cells, CD4+CD45RA+CD25-. The chain links TRBV7-2 with TRBJ2-5; confidence is insufficient to name the D gene. The DNA reads TGTGCCAGCAGCCGAAATTATCAAGAGACCCAGTACTTC. Translated, it reads CASSRNYQETQYF.